This T cell receptor beta chain comes out of a study of tumor-infiltrating lymphocytes in localized non-small cell lung cancer. About the study: Some samples were collected after neoadjuvant chemotherapy; smokers, never-smokers and several histologies were included.

Study-level findings and limits: Different pieces of the same tissue were used for each assay.

Sequencing was performed with immunoSEQ multiplex PCR; in TCRdb, only in-frame clones are kept and a portion is missing. Seen here are 10,000 to 15,000 clones, approximately 84% observed once, and the top ten hold approximately 12%. A note on this clone: The antigen remains undetermined.

Germline V lookup: CDR1 SGHTA, CDR2 FQGNSA. Trimming stripped 4 bases from V and 1 base from J, with 10 bases between. This CDR3 region has 14 residues. The clonotype originates from a human donor with non-small cell lung cancer. The V call is TRBV7-2, the J call TRBJ1-1; no reliable D call. The material sequenced was lung tumor tissue. CDR3 in amino acids: CASSSQPSNTEAFF. The DNA for the CDR3 is TGTGCCAGCAGCTCACAGCCCTCGAACACTGAAGCTTTCTTT.